The 23 T cell receptor beta chains in this list originate from one sample, sequenced in a study of CD8 T cells in ankylosing spondylitis. TCRdb reprocessed the 5' RACE reads via MiXCR and lists one record per CDR3 protein. The table includes around 22,000 distinct CDR3 sequences, over 10% detected once. The specimen sequenced was blood. The receptors derive from a male donor with ankylosing spondylitis or in good health (not recorded which).

A few counts support this clonotype. V and J are TRBV20-1 and TRBJ2-1, with D tentatively TRBD1 or TRBD2 (5 bases each). Germline V CDR1 and CDR2: DFQATT, SNEGSKA (reference sequence). This CDR3 comprises 13 residues. V lost 6 bases and J lost 5, with 14 bases in between. The CDR3 coding sequence is TGCAGTGCCGGGACCGGGAAGGACAATGAGCAGTTCTTC. Its translation: CSAGTGKDNEQFF.

The chain recombines TRBV28 with TRBJ2-6; 7 nucleotides align to TRBD1. The CDR3 is 21 residues long. CDR1 MDHEN and CDR2 SYDVKM come from the germline V gene. The V segment lost 4 bases and the J segment 0 bases; nucleotides outside the gene matches: 18. CDR3 sequence (DNA): TGTGCCAGCAGTTCCATCCTAAAATGGACAGGCTTTACCTCTGGGGCCAACGTCCTGACTTTC. Amino acids: CASSSILKWTGFTSGANVLTF.

The chain uses TRBV6-2 or TRBV6-3 and TRBJ2-1; TRBD2 matches at 9 bases. This CDR3 region has 15 residues. After removal of 6 bases from V and 2 bases from J, the junction contained 5 bases not matched to a gene. CDR1 is MNHEY and CDR2 is SVGEGT in the germline V gene. The CDR3 sequence is CASSLAGETYNEQFF. CDR3 bases: TGTGCCAGCAGCTTAGCGGGGGAAACCTACAATGAGCAGTTCTTC.

The chain combines TRBV12-3 or TRBV12-4 with TRBJ2-2, with 13 positions matching TRBD2. The CDR3 covers 15 residues. Trimming at V came to 11 bases and at J to 3 bases, leaving 6 bases not matched to a gene. The CDR3, as DNA: TGTGCCTGCCGGACTAGCGGGGGTCACACCGGGGAGCTGTTTTTT. This gives the protein CACRTSGGHTGELFF.

This rearrangement joins TRBV11-2 to TRBJ2-7, with D possibly called TRBD1 or TRBD2 (7 bases each). CDR3 length equals 15 residues. V shed 5 bases and J shed 2 bases, with 16 bases lying between them. The germline V gene encodes CDR1 SGHAT and CDR2 FQNNGV. The CDR3 DNA follows: TGTGCCAGCAGCACCCGAAGCGGGACAGCCTACGAGCAGTACTTC. Translating it yields CASSTRSGTAYEQYF.

This clonotype showed up many times. This chain connects TRBV2 to TRBJ2-1; D is unresolved. Germline-derived CDR1 and CDR2 are SNHLY and FYNNEI. This CDR3 has 13 residues. V lost 5 bases, J lost 5 bases, and 10 bases lay in between. The CDR3 here is CASSTGLNNEQFF. CDR3 bases: TGTGCCAGCAGTACGGGTCTTAACAATGAGCAGTTCTTC.

In this sample, this clonotype turned up a few times. CDR3 nucleotide sequence: TGTGCCACCACCGGCACAGGGAGCGGCACAGATACGCAGTATTTT. Amino acids: CATTGTGSGTDTQYF. V is TRBV24-1 and J is TRBJ2-3; a possible D gene is TRBD1 (6 bases). The CDR3 totals 15 residues. V was clipped by 8 bases and J by 1 base, with 15 bases between them. Germline V gene sequence: CDR1 KGHDR, CDR2 SFDVKD.

The gene calls are TRBV27 and TRBJ2-3, with D maybe TRBD1 (6 bases). This CDR3 comprises 17 residues. CDR1 and CDR2 from the germline V gene are MNHEY and SMNVEV (reference sequence). With 3 bases removed from V and 3 bases from J, the gap between germline ends came to 19 bases. In nucleotides, the CDR3 is TGTGCCAGCAGTTTCCCACTTTTCCAAACAGGGACAGATACGCAGTATTTT. Its protein is CASSFPLFQTGTDTQYF.

Sample share makes this clonotype medium-sized. V gene TRBV10-3 combines with J gene TRBJ1-6; weak D call: TRBD1 (5 bases). Per the germline V gene, CDR1 is ENHRY and CDR2 is SYGVKD. V dropped 5 bases and J dropped 10 bases, with 9 bases sitting between them. The CDR3 spans 12 residues. The CDR3 nucleotides are TGTGCCATCAGTTCGGGGCGGTCACCCCTCCACTTT. Protein product: CAISSGRSPLHF.

The V gene is TRBV29-1, the J gene TRBJ1-3; no firm D call. The CDR3 has 13 residues. CDR1 SQVTM and CDR2 ANQGSEA come from the germline V gene. V gave up 5 bases and J gave up 2 bases, with 10 bases separating them. CDR3 region: CSVRREAGNTIYF. For the CDR3, the DNA is TGCAGCGTTCGACGAGAAGCTGGAAACACCATATATTTT.

This clonotype was recorded at least ten times. The V call is TRBV6-6, the J call TRBJ2-1, with TRBD2 matching over 13 bases. Germline values: CDR1 MNHNY, CDR2 SVGAGI (reference sequence). CDR3 size: 17 residues. V dropped 0 bases and J dropped 3; count of bases not matched to a gene: 2. The CDR3 loop reads CASSYSGLAGVYNEQFF. The DNA for the CDR3 is TGTGCCAGCAGTTACTCCGGACTAGCGGGGGTCTACAATGAGCAGTTCTTC.

This clonotype appeared many times. The rearrangement links TRBV21-1 to TRBJ2-3; the table names TRBD1, a call not compared with the DNA. TRBV21-1 is tagged as a pseudogene. This CDR3 region has 17 residues. Written as DNA, the CDR3 is TGTGCCAGCAGCAAAGGCCGGGGATGGGGGGTAACAGATACGCAGTATTTT. Translation: CASSKGRGWGVTDTQYF.

Ten or more counts support this clonotype. The chain uses TRBV20-1 and TRBJ2-3, with D uncertain. The CDR3 covers 11 residues. CDR1 is DFQATT and CDR2 is SNEGSKA in the germline V gene (reference sequence). Trimming removed 2 bases from V and 5 bases from J, with 5 bases in between. In DNA form, the CDR3 reads TGCAGTGCTAGATCTAAAGATACGCAGTATTTT. Protein: CSARSKDTQYF.

In this sample, this clonotype turned up many times. The chain couples TRBV20-1 to TRBJ2-7, with 11 positions matching TRBD2. Losses at the gene ends were 3 bases for V and 0 bases for J; bases not matched to a gene: 4. The CDR3 runs to 15 residues. CDR1 is DFQATT, CDR2 SNEGSKA, per germline (reference sequence). This CDR3 reads CSASPSGRSSYEQYF. DNA for the CDR3: TGCAGTGCTAGTCCTAGCGGGAGGAGCTCCTACGAGCAGTACTTC.

The chain is built from TRBV28 and TRBJ2-2; D remains ambiguous. V was shortened by 6 bases and J by 2 bases, with 10 bases between the two germline ends. Germline V lookup: CDR1 MDHEN, CDR2 SYDVKM. This CDR3 comprises 14 residues. Here the CDR3 reads CASRPAFNTGELFF. CDR3 DNA: TGTGCCAGCAGACCAGCATTTAACACCGGGGAGCTGTTTTTT.

This sequence joins TRBV20-1 and TRBJ2-3; possible D gene TRBD1, 5 bases. The V end lost 1 base, the J end lost 3 bases, and 11 bases lay between the germline ends. The CDR3 totals 14 residues. CDR1 is DFQATT and CDR2 is SNEGSKA in the germline V gene (reference sequence). The CDR3 loop is CSARGAGLTDTQYF. In nucleotides, the CDR3 is TGCAGTGCTAGAGGGGCAGGGCTTACAGATACGCAGTATTTT.

CDR3: CASSRRSRVRYNEQFF. The DNA of the CDR3 is TGTGCCAGCAGTCGCCGGAGCAGGGTTCGTTACAATGAGCAGTTCTTC. The chain carries TRBV12-3 or TRBV12-4 and TRBJ2-1; possible D gene TRBD1, 5 bases. The CDR3 runs 16 residues. V was cut by 5 bases and J by 4 bases, with 18 bases left in between.

This clonotype was found a few times. The chain combines TRBV7-3 with TRBJ2-3; 8 bases line up with TRBD2. Germline CDR1 is SGHTA and CDR2 is FQGTGA. The ends lost 3 bases at V and 4 bases at J; junction bases unmatched: 6. The CDR3 length is 15 residues. The CDR3 DNA reads TGTGCCAGCAGCTTGACGGGGGGGCCCCCAGATACGCAGTATTTT. Encoded protein: CASSLTGGPPDTQYF.

This clonotype has only a few counts. The V gene is TRBV7-6, the J gene TRBJ2-1; D is unresolved. CDR1 and CDR2 (germline): SGHVS, FNYEAQ. Trimming stripped 2 bases from V and 0 bases from J, with 11 bases between. The CDR3 has 16 residues. This CDR3 is CASSLQDPGSYNEQFF. Written as DNA, the CDR3 is TGTGCCAGCAGCTTACAGGATCCGGGCTCCTACAATGAGCAGTTCTTC.

Ten or more counts support this clonotype. The rearrangement joins TRBV11-2 to TRBJ2-5; D gene uncertain. Trimming pared 8 bases from V and 2 bases from J, leaving 15 bases between. The CDR3 is 14 residues long. Germline loops: CDR1 SGHAT, CDR2 FQNNGV. The CDR3 is CASYDPAGQETQYF. Written as DNA, the CDR3 is TGTGCCAGCTACGACCCGGCAGGACAAGAGACCCAGTACTTC.

The V gene is TRBV27, the J gene TRBJ1-1, with D uncertain. This CDR3 comprises 14 residues. Germline V lookup: CDR1 MNHEY, CDR2 SMNVEV (reference sequence). V shed 3 bases and J shed 4 bases, with 12 bases lying between them. This CDR3 reads CASSLAAAGTEAFF. The CDR3 nucleotides are TGTGCCAGCAGTTTGGCGGCGGCGGGCACTGAAGCTTTCTTT.

This clonotype was counted at least ten times. The gene calls are TRBV27 and TRBJ2-7; either TRBD1 or TRBD2 may fit D (5 bases each). The ends were cut back, 5 bases at V and 2 bases at J, with 13 bases in the middle. CDR3 length equals 14 residues. Germline lookup yields CDR1 MNHEY and CDR2 SMNVEV (reference sequence). The CDR3 spells CASSVDTRTYEQYF. The DNA for the CDR3 is TGTGCCAGCAGTGTGGACACTAGAACCTACGAGCAGTACTTC.

V is TRBV10-3 and J is TRBJ2-1; unclear D gene. The V gene's germline CDR1 is ENHRY and CDR2 SYGVKD. The V gene lost 10 bases and the J gene lost 5 bases, with 12 bases spanning the gap. This CDR3 has 12 amino acids. CDR3 coding DNA: TGTGCCACCGAATCCAATAACAATGAGCAGTTCTTC. Translating gives CATESNNNEQFF.